The 16 T cell receptor beta chains listed next were all sequenced from one sample in a study of cytomegalovirus exposure and HLA in healthy donors. The PCR contained 60 Vbeta and 13 Jbeta primers. The repertoire was sequenced with immunoSEQ multiplex PCR; TCRdb's copy has only in-frame clones and lacks some. The repertoire consists of 100,000 to 120,000 clones, with approximately 83% occurring once and the leading ten covering around 1.9%. Sequenced sample: PBMCs. The source of these receptors is a man in his forties in good health and CMV-seronegative.

The V call is TRBV18, the J call TRBJ1-2, with D perhaps matching TRBD1 (6 bases). The V end was cut by 6 bases, the J end by 7 bases, with 15 bases between. Per germline, CDR1 KGHSH and CDR2 LQKENI. The CDR3 is 13 residues long. CDR3 sequence reads: CASSRDKASGYTF. The CDR3 nucleotides are TGTGCCAGCTCCCGGGACAAAGCCTCTGGCTACACCTTC.

The rearrangement links TRBV10-3 to TRBJ1-5; 9 bases map to TRBD1. The V gene end was trimmed by 6 bases and the J gene end by 7 bases; junction bases not matched to a gene: 10. The CDR3 contains 15 residues. Germline CDR1 and CDR2: ENHRY and SYGVKD. The CDR3 DNA sequence: TGTGCCATCAGCGACCAGACAGGGGGTAACCAGCCCCAGCATTTT. Translated, it gives CAISDQTGGNQPQHF.

The V call is TRBV19, the J call TRBJ1-1, with a tentative D call TRBD1 (5 bases). Trimming removed 3 bases from V and 7 bases from J, with 12 bases in between. The CDR3 is 13 residues long. The germline CDR1 and CDR2 sequences are LNHDA and SQIVND (reference sequence). The CDR3 region has the DNA TGTGCCAGTAGTATTAAGGGGTTCGGTGAAGCTTTCTTT. Residues: CASSIKGFGEAFF.

Concerning this clone itself: The sample holds other DNA sequences that translate to the same CDR3. The gene calls are TRBV6-5 and TRBJ2-7; TRBD1 matches at 8 bases. Looked up from germline, CDR1 is MNHEY and CDR2 is SVGAGI. The V segment lost 0 bases and the J segment 1 base; nucleotides outside the gene matches: 5. The CDR3 is 16 amino acids. Written as DNA, the CDR3 is TGTGCCAGCAGTTACTCGTTAGGGACAGGTTCCTACGAGCAGTACTTC. It is translated as CASSYSLGTGSYEQYF.

The rearrangement joins TRBV4-3 to TRBJ1-2; D is undetermined. Between the trimmed V and J ends, which lost 0 bases and 5 bases, there was a span of 10 bases. CDR3 length: 14 residues. From germline, CDR1 is LGHNA and CDR2 YSLEER. The CDR3, as DNA: TGCGCCAGCAGCCAAGATCCAGTTCTTTATGGCTACACCTTC. Translation: CASSQDPVLYGYTF.

This rearrangement joins TRBV5-6 to TRBJ2-7; TRBD2 might be the D (5 bases). With 4 bases removed from V and 4 bases from J, the gap between germline ends came to 18 bases. The CDR3 runs to 15 residues. The germline CDR1 and CDR2 sequences are SGHDT and YYEEEE. For the CDR3, the DNA is TGTGCCAGCAGCCCCCCTTCCCGCGGGCGGTACGAGCAGTACTTC. Encoded protein: CASSPPSRGRYEQYF.

The chain carries TRBV28 and TRBJ2-7; 8 positions agree with TRBD1. V trimming: 5 bases; J trimming: 2 bases; junction bases outside the gene matches: 2. Per germline, CDR1 MDHEN and CDR2 SYDVKM. The CDR3 extends over 13 amino acids. CDR3 nucleotide sequence: TGTGCCAGCAGTCGACAGGGGCCCTACGAGCAGTACTTC. The encoded protein is CASSRQGPYEQYF.

The chain couples TRBV2 to TRBJ2-2, with 7 bases fitting TRBD1. The germline V gene encodes CDR1 SNHLY and CDR2 FYNNEI. The junction had 16 bases not matched to a gene; V was cut back by 7 bases and J by 5 bases. This CDR3 is built from 17 residues. The chain's CDR3 is CASKDRPGLGGTGELFF. CDR3 DNA: TGTGCCAGCAAGGACAGGCCCGGATTAGGGGGTACCGGGGAGCTGTTTTTT.

This chain joins TRBV6-5 and TRBJ2-7, with D tentatively TRBD2 (5 bases). Germline V gene lookup returns CDR1 MNHEY and CDR2 SVGAGI. V gave up 4 bases and J gave up 9 bases, with 13 bases separating them. This CDR3 has 12 amino acids. CDR3 bases: TGTGCCAGCAGTTCCCCATACGCGGGGCAGTACTTC. Encoded protein: CASSSPYAGQYF.

Remarks on this clone: The junction and the germline gene differ at one end; a read error may be behind it. The rearrangement links TRBV7-9 to TRBJ1-2; TRBD1 might be the D (5 bases). This CDR3 is 12 amino acids long. CDR1 SEHNR and CDR2 FQNEAQ come from the germline V gene (reference sequence). CDR3 protein: CSSPNGGGGYTF. CDR3 bases: TGTTCCAGCCCCAACGGGGGAGGTGGCTACACCTTC.

The chain has TRBV25-1 and TRBJ2-7, with D perhaps TRBD1 (6 bases). Germline V gives CDR1 MGHDK, CDR2 SYGVNS. CDR3 length equals 15 residues. The V end lost 6 bases, the J end lost 2 bases, and 17 bases lay between the germline ends. CDR3 DNA sequence: TGTGCCAGCAGCCCGTCGACAGGCAGCGCCTACGAGCAGTACTTC. It translates to CASSPSTGSAYEQYF.

The gene calls are TRBV6-5 and TRBJ1-2, with 8 bases aligning to TRBD1. This CDR3 is 12 amino acids long. The germline CDR1 and CDR2 sequences are MNHEY and SVGAGI. J gave up 8 bases and V 7 bases, and 6 bases lay outside the gene matches. CDR3 sequence: CASTRTGKGYTF. The CDR3 nucleotides read TGTGCCAGCACCCGGACAGGGAAAGGCTACACCTTC.

The genes are TRBV2 and TRBJ2-7; 12 nucleotides agree with TRBD1. Germline V lookup: CDR1 SNHLY, CDR2 FYNNEI. The CDR3 contains 15 residues. V was clipped by 6 bases and J by 5 bases; unmatched bases: 8. As DNA, the CDR3 is TGTGCCAGCAGACTACCGGGACAGGGGGCTGACGAGCAGTACTTC. Protein sequence: CASRLPGQGADEQYF.

The chain combines TRBV18 with TRBJ1-2; 8 bases are shared with TRBD1. Germline V gives CDR1 KGHSH, CDR2 LQKENI. Trimming removed 6 bases from V and 10 bases from J; junction bases left unmatched: 16. The CDR3 sequence is 15 residues long. The CDR3 here is CASSPNPGTGIAYTF. The CDR3 DNA reads TGTGCCAGCTCCCCTAACCCCGGGACAGGAATTGCCTACACCTTC.

The rearrangement joins TRBV7-2 to TRBJ1-2; D is unclear. This CDR3 spans 16 amino acids. Germline lookup yields CDR1 SGHTA and CDR2 FQGNSA. Trimming shortened V by 3 bases and J by 0 bases, and 14 bases separated the two germline ends. The CDR3 DNA reads as TGTGCCAGCAGCTTCCGTCAGACATTAGCTAACTATGGCTACACCTTC. This gives the protein CASSFRQTLANYGYTF.

V and J are TRBV28 and TRBJ1-3, with D unclear. The germline V gene encodes CDR1 MDHEN and CDR2 SYDVKM. With 3 bases removed from V and 4 bases from J, the gap between germline ends came to 4 bases. The CDR3 consists of 12 residues. CDR3 amino acids: CASSFSGNTIYF. The CDR3 nucleotides read TGTGCCAGCAGTTTTTCGGGAAACACCATATATTTT.